This section outlines one TCR beta chain sequence together with its context. Measured with immunoSEQ multiplex PCR; TCRdb has only the in-frame clones, and not every one. The table records about 220,000 clones, roughly 89% of them present only once. This sample stems from a study of blood T cell repertoires in COVID-19. The CDR3 runs 15 residues. Germline CDR1 is SNHLY and CDR2 is FYNNEI. Deletions cut 2 bases from V and 7 bases from J, with 15 bases between. Participants were aged roughly 18 to 95 years, lived in 24 US areas, and enrolled virtually. Cohort allocation depended upon clinical history that participants reported.

The sample taken for sequencing was PBMCs or T cells enriched from blood (not recorded which). V usage is TRBV2 and J usage is TRBJ2-1; D not certain. The origin of this receptor is a woman between 35 and 50 years old with acute COVID-19. The CDR3 DNA is TGTGCCAGCAGTGAAATGGAGCGTATCTGGAATGAGCAGTTCTTC. It yields the protein CASSEMERIWNEQFF.